The next 5 T cell receptor beta chains were all read from a single sample in a study of T cells in Graves' hyperthyroidism and ophthalmopathy. Regions amplified from RNA transcripts were the TCR beta CDR3 regions. The HTBI primer set served for first-round RT-PCR of the TCR CDR3. MiXCR, applied by TCRdb to the multiplex PCR reads, yields one record per CDR3 protein. This repertoire shows around 300,000 distinct CDR3 sequences, more than 10% found once; its top ten account for 7.8%. The sequencing input was blood. The receptors come from a woman in her thirties with Graves' hyperthyroidism that later progressed to Graves' ophthalmopathy.

The chain joins TRBV2 to TRBJ2-3; 8 bases fit TRBD2. CDR3 length: 16 residues. The J segment lost 5 bases and the V segment lost 8 bases, leaving 15 bases of the junction unmatched. The V gene's germline CDR1 is SNHLY and CDR2 FYNNEI. CDR3 sequence reads: CASGASILAGIDTQYF. The CDR3 nucleotides are TGTGCCAGCGGTGCTTCCATCCTAGCGGGTATAGATACGCAGTATTTT.

This clonotype turned up a few times. J is TRBJ1-2 and V is TRBV5-6, with TRBD1 matching over 7 bases. Per the germline V gene, CDR1 is SGHDT and CDR2 is YYEEEE. CDR3 length: 13 residues. V shed 4 bases, J shed 4 bases, and the junction held 4 bases outside the gene matches. The CDR3 DNA is TGTGCCAGCAGCACGGGACAGTTCTATGGCTACACCTTC. It specifies CASSTGQFYGYTF.

J is TRBJ2-7 and V is TRBV7-9; 7 nucleotides agree with TRBD2. The germline V gene has CDR1 SEHNR and CDR2 FQNEAQ (reference sequence). The CDR3 length is 16 residues. The trim removed 1 base at V and 0 bases at J, leaving 6 bases unmatched. CDR3 in DNA: TGTGCCAGCAGCTTAGGGGGAACGGGGGGCTCCTACGAGCAGTACTTC. The encoded protein is CASSLGGTGGSYEQYF.

This clonotype was observed at least ten times. This sequence joins TRBV7-6 and TRBJ2-1; 7 bases fit TRBD2. Germline V gives CDR1 SGHVS, CDR2 FNYEAQ. CDR3 length: 16 amino acids. V shed 1 base, J shed 9 bases, and the junction held 12 bases outside the gene matches. For the CDR3, the DNA is TGTGCCAGCAGCTTAGGAGGACTAGATGCTAGGGGTGAGCAGTTCTTC. Encoded protein: CASSLGGLDARGEQFF.

On this clonotype: A much larger clonotype is one base distant, so this may be a read error. The CDR3 DNA follows: TGTGCCAGCAGCCTCCCCGTGGGGACAGGGGGCGAGCAGTACTTC. Amino acid sequence: CASSLPVGTGGEQYF. The chain joins TRBV3-1 to TRBJ2-7; 11 bases agree with TRBD1. This CDR3 contains 15 residues. V gave up 4 bases and J gave up 6 bases; unmatched junction bases: 8. Germline lookup yields CDR1 LGHDT and CDR2 YNNKEL (reference sequence).